Below, 17 T cell receptor beta chains from the same sample are listed, as sequenced in a study of blood T cells in healthy people across ages. Using a J-beta primer mix together with a sample-barcoded 5' primer, a second PCR was run for about 6 to 12 cycles. TCRdb re-called the 5' RACE reads with MiXCR, one entry per CDR3 protein. This table holds some 850,000 distinct CDR3 sequences, around 24% found once. The data also belong to a second study, concerning T cells of mothers and their children.

Sequencing was done on a sample of blood. The source is a boy aged 10-17 years in good health.

This chain uses TRBV11-2 with TRBJ2-5; D gene unclear. The germline gives CDR1 SGHAT, CDR2 FQNNGV. The CDR3 consists of 14 residues. V was shortened by 1 base and J by 4 bases, with 10 bases between the two germline ends. CDR3 residues: CASSLAPRGETQYF. The CDR3, as DNA: TGTGCCAGCAGCTTAGCCCCCCGCGGAGAGACCCAGTACTTC.

This clonotype was picked up a small number of times. This CDR3 reads CASSEAGGYGYTF. The CDR3 bases are TGTGCCAGCAGTGAAGCAGGAGGCTATGGCTACACCTTC. This sequence joins TRBV6-1 and TRBJ1-2; D is unresolved. Trimming removed 0 bases from V and 4 bases from J, with 6 bases in between. CDR1 is MNHNS, CDR2 SASEGT, per germline. CDR3 length: 13 amino acids.

This clonotype was recorded a few times. The chain is built from TRBV5-1 and TRBJ2-7, with D uncertain. CDR1 is SGHRS, CDR2 YFSETQ, per germline. The CDR3 is made up of 15 amino acids. V dropped 0 bases and J dropped 2 bases, with 12 bases sitting between them. The CDR3 region is CASSLARSLTYEQYF. The CDR3 DNA sequence: TGCGCCAGCAGCTTGGCGAGGAGCCTAACCTACGAGCAGTACTTC.

This clonotype was detected a few times. V gene TRBV5-6 combines with J gene TRBJ2-1; D not resolved. CDR3 length equals 16 residues. CDR1 SGHDT and CDR2 YYEEEE come from the germline V gene. The germline V and J ends were trimmed by 1 base and 3 bases, with 14 bases remaining between them. For the CDR3, the DNA is TGTGCCAGCAGCTTGAGCGTGGGAAGGTTCTACAATGAGCAGTTCTTC. It yields the protein CASSLSVGRFYNEQFF.

The chain joins TRBV11-2 to TRBJ2-5; TRBD2 aligns across 12 bases. CDR1 is SGHAT and CDR2 is FQNNGV in the germline V gene. The CDR3 is made up of 19 amino acids. Trimming removed 2 bases from V and 0 bases from J; junction bases left unmatched: 10. The CDR3 DNA sequence: TGTGCCAGCAGCTTAACAACTAGCGGGGGGACGCCTTACCAAGAGACCCAGTACTTC. It encodes CASSLTTSGGTPYQETQYF.

This chain links TRBV3-1 with TRBJ2-1; D not resolved. CDR1 is LGHDT, CDR2 YNNKEL, per germline (reference sequence). The CDR3 spans 16 residues. The ends were cut back, 2 bases at V and 0 bases at J, with 11 bases in the middle. In nucleotides, the CDR3 is TGTGCCAGCAGCCAACCGTCTCAGACCTCCTACAATGAGCAGTTCTTC. Protein: CASSQPSQTSYNEQFF.

The rearrangement links TRBV12-3 or TRBV12-4 to TRBJ2-3, with 7 nucleotides matching TRBD1. The CDR3 has 14 residues. The V and J ends lost 6 bases and 3 bases, in that order; junction bases with no gene match: 6. The CDR3 protein is CASSKQGRTDTQYF. The CDR3 DNA follows: TGTGCCAGCAGCAAACAGGGGCGGACAGATACGCAGTATTTT.

This clonotype was detected only a few times. Relative to the germline gene, one junction end is altered; a read error may explain this. This chain links TRBV6-6 with TRBJ1-6; 7 bases map to TRBD1. The CDR3 is made up of 14 amino acids. Germline CDR1 is MNHNY and CDR2 is SVGAGI (reference sequence). CDR3 in DNA: TGTGCCAGCAGTTGGGGACAGAAAAATTCGCCCCTCCACTTT. This translates into CASSWGQKNSPLHF.

The V gene is TRBV25-1, the J gene TRBJ1-5; no definite D call. With 3 bases removed from V and 9 bases from J, the gap between germline ends came to 15 bases. CDR3 length: 14 residues. Per germline, CDR1 MGHDK and CDR2 SYGVNS. The CDR3 DNA reads TGTGCCAGCAGTGACCCCGGGAGTGAGCGGCCCCAGCATTTT. Translated: CASSDPGSERPQHF.

The J gene is TRBJ2-6, the V gene TRBV6-5; 7 nucleotides match TRBD1. The CDR3 is 17 residues long. Trimming at V came to 4 bases and at J to 0 bases, leaving 6 bases not matched to a gene. Per germline, CDR1 MNHEY and CDR2 SVGAGI. DNA for the CDR3: TGTGCCAGCAGTTTACCGGGACAGAGCTCTGGGGCCAACGTCCTGACTTTC. Amino acids: CASSLPGQSSGANVLTF.

A word on this clonotype: The junction does not match germline at one end; this may be a read error. This chain uses TRBV5-1 with TRBJ2-5; D ambiguous. The CDR3 runs 12 residues. The V gene's germline CDR1 is SGHRS and CDR2 YFSETQ. The CDR3 region is CASSVVQEAQYF. The CDR3 nucleotides read TGCGCCAGCAGCGTAGTACAAGAGGCCCAGTACTTC.

The chain employs TRBV29-1 and TRBJ1-2; D call uncertain. The germline V and J ends were trimmed by 3 bases and 2 bases, with 7 bases remaining between them. Germline CDR1 SQVTM, CDR2 ANQGSEA. The CDR3 length is 12 residues. Written as DNA, the CDR3 is TGCAGCGTTGATGCTAAAAACTATGGCTACACCTTC. This gives the protein CSVDAKNYGYTF.

In this sample, this clonotype turned up a few times. The V gene is TRBV19, the J gene TRBJ2-4, with D tentatively TRBD2 (6 bases). The CDR3 sequence is 14 residues long. Germline V gene data show CDR1 as LNHDA and CDR2 as SQIVND (reference sequence). Trimming left V 10 bases short and J 2 bases short, with 15 bases between. The CDR3 sequence: CATLDGGSKNIQYF. DNA for the CDR3: TGTGCCACCCTCGACGGGGGTTCCAAAAACATTCAGTACTTC.

This clonotype has at least ten counts. The V gene is TRBV5-5, the J gene TRBJ1-4; 10 nucleotides agree with TRBD1. Per the germline V gene, CDR1 is SGHKS and CDR2 is YYEKEE (reference sequence). The CDR3 runs 14 residues. With V trimmed by 4 bases and J by 5 bases, 2 bases remained unmatched. CDR3 sequence: CASSGTGENEKLFF. The CDR3 DNA is TGTGCCAGCAGCGGGACAGGGGAAAATGAAAAACTGTTTTTT.

The V call is TRBV12-5, the J call TRBJ1-5; D is possibly TRBD1 (6 bases). Germline lookup yields CDR1 LGHNT and CDR2 FRNRAP. Trimming took off 1 base at V and 2 bases at J, with 18 bases between the two ends. The CDR3 loop spans 18 amino acids. The CDR3 here is CASGLDPGGGGGNQPQHF. The CDR3 coding sequence is TGTGCTAGTGGTTTGGACCCCGGGGGGGGCGGGGGCAATCAGCCCCAGCATTTT.

The table lists this clonotype with a few counts. The CDR3 region has the DNA TGCAGCGTTGAAGAACAAAGCAATCAGCCCCAGCATTTT. Amino acid sequence: CSVEEQSNQPQHF. This rearrangement joins TRBV29-1 to TRBJ1-5; D is unresolved. V was trimmed by 0 bases and J by 1 base, leaving 4 bases between them. The CDR3 consists of 13 residues. Germline lookup yields CDR1 SQVTM and CDR2 ANQGSEA.

V usage is TRBV7-9 and J usage is TRBJ1-4, with 9 nucleotides matching TRBD1. V gave up 5 bases and J gave up 8 bases; unmatched junction bases: 9. CDR3 size: 15 residues. CDR1 is SEHNR and CDR2 is FQNEAQ in the germline V gene (reference sequence). CDR3 in amino acids: CASSQLQGAGEKLFF. CDR3 nucleotides: TGTGCCAGCAGCCAACTACAGGGGGCAGGGGAAAAACTGTTTTTT.